This is a list of T cell receptor beta chains from one sample in a study of T cell responses to AZD1222 COVID-19 vaccine. TCRdb's copy holds only in-frame clones and misses some; the assay was immunoSEQ multiplex PCR. The sample yields around 140,000 clones, just under 95% seen once. Specimen: peripheral blood, collected after recovery from COVID-19. The receptors derive from an adult who had recovered from COVID-19. CDR3s include the opening cysteine and the closing phenylalanine or tryptophan. The D gene is left open where the match is weak. Some rows mark clone size as missing; the rest say once, few, many or name a class of expanded clone.

cdr3_nt	cdr3_aa	clone_size	v_call	d_call	j_call
TGTGCCAGCAGCCGACTGAGTAACACCGGGGAGCTGTTTTTT	CASSRLSNTGELFF	NA	TRBV27	NA	TRBJ2-2
TGTGCCAGTAGTATTCGATGGGACAGGGGAAACTATGGCTACACCTTC	CASSIRWDRGNYGYTF	NA	TRBV19	TRBD1	TRBJ1-2
TGTGCCAGTAGCCCGGGACGCGTGTCCTACGAGCAGTACTTC	CASSPGRVSYEQYF	NA	TRBV19	NA	TRBJ2-7
TGTGCCAGCAGCCAAGCCGGGGGCTATGGCTACACCTTC	CASSQAGGYGYTF	NA	TRBV3-1/TRBV3-2	NA	TRBJ1-2
TGTGCCAGCAGCCTCAGGGGGGGCGCCGACTATGGCTACACCTTC	CASSLRGGADYGYTF	once	TRBV7-3	TRBD1	TRBJ1-2
TGTGCCAGCAGTTACTCCCCGGGAGGTGGCTACACCTTC	CASSYSPGGGYTF	once	TRBV6-5	NA	TRBJ1-2
TGTGCCAGCAGCGCTTTTGGCAGGGGGAATTCACCCCTCCACTTT	CASSAFGRGNSPLHF	NA	TRBV7-3	TRBD1	TRBJ1-6
TGCGCCAGCAGCTTGGGGGGAGGGACACCCTATGGCTACACCTTC	CASSLGGGTPYGYTF	NA	TRBV5-1	NA	TRBJ1-2
TGTGCCAGCAGCCCAACTATGACTAGCGGTTCCTACGAGCAGTACTTC	CASSPTMTSGSYEQYF	NA	TRBV7-8	TRBD2	TRBJ2-7
TGTGCCAGCTCACAGACTTCGGGACAAGCCTACGAGCAGTACTTC	CASSQTSGQAYEQYF	NA	TRBV18	NA	TRBJ2-7
TGTGCCAGCAGCTTGAACGGACGGAGCACAGATACGCAGTATTTT	CASSLNGRSTDTQYF	NA	TRBV11-3	NA	TRBJ2-3
TGTGCCAGCAGCGTAGAGGGACTCCAAGAGACCCAGTACTTC	CASSVEGLQETQYF	NA	TRBV9	NA	TRBJ2-5
TGTGCCAGCAGTGTCCGGACAGGGGCCCACTACGAGCAGTACTTC	CASSVRTGAHYEQYF	NA	TRBV25-1	TRBD1	TRBJ2-7
TGTGCCAGCAGTTACTCGCCAGGATCCTTCGATACTGAAGCTTTCTTT	CASSYSPGSFDTEAFF	NA	TRBV6-5	NA	TRBJ1-1
TGTGCCAGCAGCTACCCCAAGGTAATGAACACTGAAGCTTTCTTT	CASSYPKVMNTEAFF	NA	TRBV11-2	NA	TRBJ1-1
TGTGCCAGCAGGGACCAAGGGACATCCAACACTGAAGCTTTCTTT	CASRDQGTSNTEAFF	NA	TRBV2	NA	TRBJ1-1
TGTGCCAGCAGCATGAGGGCAGCGGACACTGAAGCTTTCTTT	CASSMRAADTEAFF	NA	TRBV5-6	NA	TRBJ1-1
TGTGCCAGTAGTATCTTTTGGACGGCCTCAGACTATGGCTACACCTTC	CASSIFWTASDYGYTF	NA	TRBV19	NA	TRBJ1-2
TGCAGCGTTGAATTGGCCCTAAGGACAGGATATGGCTACACCTTC	CSVELALRTGYGYTF	NA	TRBV29-1	TRBD1	TRBJ1-2
TGTGCCAGCAGCACCCTACGACTAGCGGGAGGCCACGAGCAGTACTTC	CASSTLRLAGGHEQYF	NA	TRBV5-4	TRBD2	TRBJ2-7
TGCGCCAGCAGCTCCGGGACAGGGACCTACGAGCAGTACTTC	CASSSGTGTYEQYF	once	TRBV5-1	TRBD1	TRBJ2-7
TGTGCCAGCAGCTTAGCGGGACTAGCGGGAGACGGGGAGCTGTTTTTT	CASSLAGLAGDGELFF	NA	TRBV11-2	TRBD2	TRBJ2-2
TGCAGTGCTAGACAGGGTTATGGCTACACCTTC	CSARQGYGYTF	NA	TRBV20-1	NA	TRBJ1-2
TGTGCCTGGGGACAGAAGTACAATGAGCAGTTCTTC	CAWGQKYNEQFF	NA	TRBV30	NA	TRBJ2-1
TGTGCCACCAGTGAATACGCCGGGACTAGCGGAGGGGGGGAGCTGTTTTTT	CATSEYAGTSGGGELFF	NA	TRBV24-1	TRBD2	TRBJ2-2
TGCAGCGTGCCGACTAGCGGGAGTCCAGATACGCAGTATTTT	CSVPTSGSPDTQYF	NA	TRBV29-1	TRBD2	TRBJ2-3
TGTGCCAGCAGCCAAGGGGACCCAGGGGGCGGGGTGCCCCTCCACTTT	CASSQGDPGGGVPLHF	NA	TRBV3-1/TRBV3-2	TRBD1	TRBJ1-6
TGTGCCAGCTTTTTGGAGGTACGCGGGAGGCCGAAACTCGGGGAGCTGTTTTTT	CASFLEVRGRPKLGELFF	NA	TRBV27	TRBD2	TRBJ2-2
TGTGCCAGCAGCTTAGCCGGGAGTGGTACCGGGGAGCTGTTTTTT	CASSLAGSGTGELFF	NA	TRBV11-2	NA	TRBJ2-2
TGTGCCAGCAGTTACACCCGGACAGGCGATAATTCACCCCTCCACTTT	CASSYTRTGDNSPLHF	NA	TRBV6-6	TRBD1	TRBJ1-6
TGTGCCAGTAGTGTATCGGGAGGGGGACTAGCGGGAGGAGGAGAGACCCAGTACTTC	CASSVSGGGLAGGGETQYF	once	TRBV19	TRBD2	TRBJ2-5
TGCGCCAGCAGTCGACTTGACAGGGGGTTTGGCTACACCTTC	CASSRLDRGFGYTF	NA	TRBV23-1	TRBD1	TRBJ1-2
TGTGCTAGTGGTTTGGAGACAGGGCGTTTCTCTGGAAACACCATATATTTT	CASGLETGRFSGNTIYF	NA	TRBV12-5	TRBD1	TRBJ1-3
TGTGCCAGCAGTAGGCAGAACACCGGGGAGCTGTTTTTT	CASSRQNTGELFF	NA	TRBV28	NA	TRBJ2-2
TGCGCCAGCAGCCTAACACAGGATGAAGCTTTCTTT	CASSLTQDEAFF	NA	TRBV5-1	NA	TRBJ1-1